Presented here are 13 T cell receptor beta chains from one specimen sequenced in a study of control samples from healthy donors and cancer patients. Measured with immunoSEQ multiplex PCR; TCRdb has only the in-frame clones, and not every one. The sample lists 350,000 to 450,000 clones, about nine tenths occurring once. The source material was PBMCs. These receptor sequences come from a man in his forties with head and neck cancer.

V and J are TRBV10-3 and TRBJ1-6; no definite D call. The CDR3 runs to 14 residues. CDR1 ENHRY and CDR2 SYGVKD come from the germline V gene. V was trimmed by 4 bases and J by 7 bases, leaving 11 bases between them. CDR3 loop: CAISATPRNSPLHF. Written as DNA, the CDR3 is TGTGCCATCAGTGCAACGCCTCGGAATTCACCCCTCCACTTT.

The J gene is TRBJ2-3, the V gene TRBV11-2, with 10 bases aligning to TRBD2. V was clipped by 4 bases and J by 1 base; unmatched bases: 8. This CDR3 has 17 residues. Germline V lookup: CDR1 SGHAT, CDR2 FQNNGV. CDR3 loop: CASSSGSGGDGTDTQYF. The CDR3, as DNA: TGTGCCAGCAGCTCAGGGAGCGGGGGGGACGGCACAGATACGCAGTATTTT.

The table lists this clone with a few counts. The rearrangement uses TRBV15 and TRBJ1-5; 8 positions match TRBD1. The CDR3 runs to 15 residues. V dropped 2 bases and J dropped 4; count of bases not matched to a gene: 4. The germline gives CDR1 LNHNV, CDR2 YYDKDF (reference sequence). DNA of the CDR3: TGTGCCACCAGCAGATCGGGACAGGTAAATCAGCCCCAGCATTTT. It yields the protein CATSRSGQVNQPQHF.

The genes are TRBV6-6 and TRBJ2-5; 8 bases are shared with TRBD2. With V trimmed by 8 bases and J by 11 bases, 7 bases remained unmatched. Germline CDR1 is MNHNY and CDR2 is SVGAGI (reference sequence). This CDR3 has 11 residues. For the CDR3, the DNA is TGTGCCAGCCAGACAGCGGGGGCACAGTACTTC. It translates to CASQTAGAQYF.

V usage is TRBV6-6 and J usage is TRBJ1-2; no reliable D call. The CDR3 spans 13 residues. The V end lost 2 bases, the J end lost 8 bases, and 12 bases lay between the germline ends. The germline gives CDR1 MNHNY, CDR2 SVGAGI (reference sequence). The CDR3 DNA follows: TGTGCCAGCAGTTACAGGGTCTCGGAGGGCTACACCTTC. It codes for CASSYRVSEGYTF.

This chain connects TRBV6-6 to TRBJ2-3, with D possibly matching TRBD1 (5 bases). CDR1 is MNHNY, CDR2 SVGAGI, per germline (reference sequence). V was clipped by 7 bases and J by 1 base, with 12 bases between them. The CDR3 consists of 14 residues. CDR3 in amino acids: CASKSGLGTDTQYF. The CDR3 DNA is TGTGCCAGCAAGTCAGGGCTCGGCACAGATACGCAGTATTTT.

The CDR3: CAIYPGYEQFF. Here the CDR3 DNA reads TGTGCCATCTACCCGGGGTATGAGCAGTTCTTC. The chain combines TRBV6-5 with TRBJ2-1, with D possibly matching TRBD2 (5 bases). The V gene lost 10 bases and the J gene lost 8 bases, with 12 bases spanning the gap. CDR3 length: 11 residues. CDR1 is MNHEY, CDR2 SVGAGI, per germline.

CDR3 region: CASRTRGIGTGELFF. Written as DNA, the CDR3 is TGTGCCAGCAGAACCCGGGGGATCGGCACCGGGGAGCTGTTTTTT. This chain links TRBV2 with TRBJ2-2; possible D gene TRBD2, 6 bases. Trimming took 6 bases from V and 4 from J, leaving 15 bases between them. This CDR3 has 15 amino acids. The germline V gene encodes CDR1 SNHLY and CDR2 FYNNEI.

The genes are TRBV29-1 and TRBJ1-4; no clear D gene. Trimming removed 6 bases from V and 4 bases from J, with 15 bases in between. Germline loops: CDR1 SQVTM, CDR2 ANQGSEA. This CDR3 spans 14 amino acids. The DNA for the CDR3 is TGCAGCGTCAGATTCGGGGATGTTAATGAAAAACTGTTTTTT. Amino acids: CSVRFGDVNEKLFF.

The chain links TRBV24-1 to TRBJ2-2, with D perhaps matching TRBD2 (6 bases). CDR3 size: 16 residues. V dropped 3 bases and J dropped 6 bases, with 16 bases sitting between them. Germline CDR1 KGHDR, CDR2 SFDVKD. The chain's CDR3 is CATSDNAGGEAGELFF. The CDR3 DNA reads TGTGCCACCAGTGATAACGCTGGAGGGGAGGCCGGGGAGCTGTTTTTT.

The chain links TRBV30 to TRBJ2-3; 7 nucleotides align to TRBD2. CDR3 length: 13 amino acids. CDR1 is GTSNPN and CDR2 is SVGIG in the germline V gene (reference sequence). V gave up 4 bases and J gave up 3 bases; unmatched junction bases: 4. CDR3 region: CAWTSGFTDTQYF. For the CDR3, the DNA is TGTGCCTGGACTAGCGGATTTACAGATACGCAGTATTTT.

Only one count was recorded for this clone. The junction and the germline gene differ at one end; a read error may be behind it. The rearrangement joins TRBV7-7 to TRBJ2-5; TRBD1 might be the D (5 bases). Germline V CDR1 and CDR2: SSHAT, FNYEAQ (reference sequence). This CDR3 spans 14 amino acids. Here the CDR3 reads CASSLGALQETQYF. For the CDR3, the DNA is TGTGCTAGCAGCTTAGGGGCGCTCCAAGAGACCCAGTACTTC.

The chain employs TRBV5-5 and TRBJ2-7, with 11 positions matching TRBD1. The V gene's germline CDR1 is SGHKS and CDR2 YYEKEE (reference sequence). This CDR3 has 15 amino acids. V dropped 5 bases and J dropped 3; count of bases not matched to a gene: 7. The CDR3 loop reads CASSTGQGDFYEQYF. In nucleotides, the CDR3 is TGTGCCAGCAGTACGGGACAGGGGGATTTCTACGAGCAGTACTTC. The full variable domain, rest sourced from reference TRBV5-5 and TRBJ2-7, is DAGVTQSPTHLIKTRGQQVTLRCSPISGHKSVSWYQQVLGQGPQFIFQYYEKEERGRGNFPDRFSARQFPNYSSELNVNALLLGDSALYLCASSTGQGDFYEQYFGPGTRLTVT.